This T cell receptor beta chain comes out of a study of T cells in Graves' hyperthyroidism and ophthalmopathy. Study information: Peripheral blood collection took place at initial diagnosis, before any treatment. General study points: Ophthalmopathy was distinguished from stable hyperthyroidism by 13 V-J signatures.

What was amplified from RNA transcripts were TCR beta CDR3 regions. Researchers ran a first-round RT-PCR on the TCR CDR3 using the HTBI primer set. A single record per CDR3 protein comes from TCRdb applying MiXCR to the multiplex PCR reads. The sample yields hundreds of thousands of distinct CDR3 sequences, over 12% seen once. This CDR3 has 14 residues. Germline values: CDR1 MNHEY, CDR2 SVGAGI. Concerning this clonotype itself: Its cognate antigen is unknown. The germline gene is not matched at one end of the junction; a read error may be the cause.

Patients affected by ophthalmopathy presented a Clinical Activity Score of at least 3, a NOSPECS grade of at least 4, and disease duration below 3 months. Investigators excluded patients with uncontrolled infection, other autoimmune disease, pregnancy or lactation. The rearrangement joins TRBV6-5 to TRBJ1-6; D gene unclear. Sequencing input: blood. This TCR came from a woman between 40 and 55 years old with Graves' ophthalmopathy. The CDR3 DNA sequence: TGTGCCAGCAGTTCGACGGATTATAATTCAACCCTCCACTTT. This sequence encodes CASSSTDYNSTLHF.